A selection of T cell receptor beta chains follows, all from one sample in a study of vaccination and CD4 T cells after COVID-19. These receptors have no identified antigens. TCRdb independently ran MiXCR on the PCR reads; one entry per CDR3 protein. The sample records 13,000 to 15,000 distinct CDR3 sequences, about 26% being singletons. Source material: CD4+ T cells from blood, cultured in vitro. These TCRs come from a human donor who had recovered from COVID-19. The CDR3 runs from the conserved cysteine through the conserved F or W. Each record gives: J gene, V gene, D gene, clone size, CDR3 DNA, CDR3 protein. A D gene is named only where the DNA matches it firmly. Clone size is shown for a subset of rows, as once, few, many or a class of expanded clone.

TRBJ1-1,TRBV7-9,NA,NA,TGTGCCAGCAGCTGGGGGCACAGCCGTACTGAAGCTTTCTTT,CASSWGHSRTEAFF
TRBJ2-5,TRBV20-1,NA,few,TGCAGTGCCCCATTGACAGTCGCAGAGACCCAGTACTTC,CSAPLTVAETQYF
TRBJ1-2,TRBV19,NA,NA,TGTGCCAGTAGTTTCAAAATAGGTGGGACGTACTTTGGCTACACCTTC,CASSFKIGGTYFGYTF
TRBJ1-1,TRBV25-1,NA,NA,TGTGCCAGCAGTAGGTCTAAGACGGCTAACACTGAAGCTTTCTTT,CASSRSKTANTEAFF
TRBJ2-3,TRBV5-1,TRBD2,few,TGCGCCAGCAGCCCCCGGCGGGGGGGAGGGGCAGATACGCAGTATTTT,CASSPRRGGGADTQYF
TRBJ1-2,TRBV5-4,NA,once,TGTGCCAGCACTCGAGGGGGGGGCGACTATGGCTACACCTTC,CASTRGGGDYGYTF
TRBJ1-4,TRBV7-2,NA,once,TGTGTCAGCAGCTTATCGAGGGTCCCTCCACTGTTTTTT,CVSSLSRVPPLFF
TRBJ2-3,TRBV7-2,NA,NA,TGTGCCAGCAGCCCGGGTACCCCGGGACTTCCCTATTTT,CASSPGTPGLPYF
TRBJ1-6,TRBV6-1,NA,NA,TGTGCCAGCAGTGAAGAAGGGAGGGGCAGATCCTATAATTCACCCCTCCACTTT,CASSEEGRGRSYNSPLHF
TRBJ2-7,TRBV7-2,NA,few,TGTGCCAGCACCAGACAGAGAGAACCGACCTACGAGCAGTACTTC,CASTRQREPTYEQYF
TRBJ2-2,TRBV20-1,NA,few,TGCAGTGCTGGGCGTGGCGGGGACACCGGGGAGCTGTTTTTT,CSAGRGGDTGELFF
TRBJ2-2,TRBV7-9,NA,few,TGTGCCAGCAGCAAAGGTCCCGGTCCACAGAACACCGGGGAGCTGTTTTTT,CASSKGPGPQNTGELFF
TRBJ1-5,TRBV6-1,NA,few,TGTGCCAGCACCCCTGGTAGGGATTCGAGCAATCAGCCCCAGCATTTT,CASTPGRDSSNQPQHF
TRBJ2-3,TRBV7-6,TRBD1,few,TGTGCCAGCAGCTCGGGACAGGCCCCTCCAGATACGCAGTATTTT,CASSSGQAPPDTQYF
TRBJ2-7,TRBV11-1,TRBD2,medium-sized,TGTGCCAGCAGCTTAACGGTGGGACTAGATGACGAGCAGTACTTC,CASSLTVGLDDEQYF
TRBJ1-1,TRBV12-3/TRBV12-4,NA,NA,TGTGCCAGCAGTCCCAGCCGGGGAAGGAGCACTGAAGCTTTCTTT,CASSPSRGRSTEAFF
TRBJ2-7,TRBV5-1,NA,NA,TGCGCCAGCAGCTTGGGTGGGGGCTCCTACGAGCAGTACTTC,CASSLGGGSYEQYF
TRBJ2-5,TRBV6-1,TRBD2,NA,TGTGCCAGCAGTGGCGGTATTCTAGCGGGGGCCCAAGAGACCCAGTACTTC,CASSGGILAGAQETQYF
TRBJ1-1,TRBV30,NA,few,TGTGCCTGGACCGAGCTTCTGGACACTGAAGCTTTCTTT,CAWTELLDTEAFF
TRBJ1-2,TRBV7-9,NA,NA,TGTGCCAGCAGCTGGGCTGATGGGACAACTGATGGCTACACCTTC,CASSWADGTTDGYTF
TRBJ1-2,TRBV30,NA,few,TGTGCCTGGAGTGAGGCAGCCTTGGGAGGCTACACCTTC,CAWSEAALGGYTF
TRBJ2-1,TRBV6-2/TRBV6-3,TRBD1,few,TGTGCCAGCAGATCGAACGACAGGGGAGTCGTAAATGAGCAGTTCTTC,CASRSNDRGVVNEQFF
TRBJ2-7,TRBV4-3,NA,NA,TGCGCCAGCAGCCAGAATCAGGGTCCCTACGAGCAGTACTTC,CASSQNQGPYEQYF
TRBJ2-5,TRBV5-1,TRBD2,NA,TGCGCCAGCAGCTTGGAGACTAGCGGGGTTTTCCAAGAGACCCAGTACTTC,CASSLETSGVFQETQYF
TRBJ1-5,TRBV2,NA,few,TGTGCCAGCAGAGGGTTGACAGGCTACAATCAGCCCCAGCATTTT,CASRGLTGYNQPQHF
TRBJ1-1,TRBV12-3/TRBV12-4,TRBD1,NA,TGTGCCAGCAGTTTACGGACAGGGGCGAACACTGAAGCTTTCTTT,CASSLRTGANTEAFF
TRBJ1-2,TRBV6-1,TRBD1,few,TGTGCCAGCGCGAGACAGGGGGCGGGCTATGGCTACACCTTC,CASARQGAGYGYTF
TRBJ2-3,TRBV20-1,TRBD2,NA,TGCAGTGTAGCGGGGGGGTACACAGATACGCAGTATTTT,CSVAGGYTDTQYF
TRBJ1-5,TRBV20-1,TRBD1,NA,TGCAGTGCTAGAAAAATACAGGGGGCTGGGGTTTATCAGCCCCAGCATTTT,CSARKIQGAGVYQPQHF
TRBJ1-1,TRBV30,NA,NA,TGTGCCTGGAGTGTACGCACTGAAGCTCTCTTT,CAWSVRTEALF
TRBJ2-1,TRBV20-1,NA,NA,TGCAGTGCTAACACTCCTAGCTCCTACAATGAGCAGTTCTTC,CSANTPSSYNEQFF
TRBJ1-1,TRBV7-9,TRBD1,few,TGTGCCAGCAGCCGGCCTATGACAGGGAGCGGGACTGAAGCTTTCTTT,CASSRPMTGSGTEAFF
TRBJ2-7,TRBV20-1,TRBD2,few,TGCAGTGCTAGAGCCTCGACTAGCGGGGGCGAGAGGCAGTACTTC,CSARASTSGGERQYF
TRBJ2-7,TRBV12-3/TRBV12-4,TRBD1,few,TGTGCCAGCTCCCCCGGACAGGTCTCCTACGAGCAGTACTTC,CASSPGQVSYEQYF
TRBJ2-2,TRBV7-9,NA,NA,TGTGCCAGCAGCCGGAGACAGGCCGGGGAGCTGTTTTTT,CASSRRQAGELFF
TRBJ1-5,TRBV19,TRBD1,NA,TGTGCCAGTAGTATACGACAGGGACCAAATCAGCCCCAGCATTTT,CASSIRQGPNQPQHF
TRBJ2-4,TRBV6-4,TRBD1,few,TGTGCCAGCACCGGACAGGGGTGGCCCAAAAACATTCAGTACTTC,CASTGQGWPKNIQYF
TRBJ2-7,TRBV5-1,TRBD2,NA,TGCGCCAGCAGCTTGGGACTAGCGGGGGGCAGCTCCTACGAGCAGTACTTC,CASSLGLAGGSSYEQYF
TRBJ2-3,TRBV30,NA,few,TGTGCCTGGAGTGTAGGTCACAGCACAGATACGCAGTATTTT,CAWSVGHSTDTQYF
TRBJ2-3,TRBV18,NA,NA,TGTGCCAGCTCACCATCGATCACAGATACGCAGTATTTT,CASSPSITDTQYF
TRBJ2-5,TRBV4-3,NA,NA,TGCGCCAGCAGCCAAAATATGGAGGGGACCCAGTACTTC,CASSQNMEGTQYF
TRBJ1-1,TRBV30,NA,NA,TGTGCCTCCAGCGACGGGGTTATAACTGAAGCTTTCTTT,CASSDGVITEAFF
TRBJ2-5,TRBV4-3,TRBD2,NA,TGCGCCAGCAGCCAGGAACCTAGCGGGGGGGCCAGAGAGACCCAGTACTTC,CASSQEPSGGARETQYF
TRBJ2-7,TRBV2,NA,NA,TGTGCCAGCAGTGGCGGATACGAGCAGTACTTC,CASSGGYEQYF
TRBJ1-1,TRBV5-6,NA,once,TGTGCCAGCAGCTTGGAAGGGACCACTGAAGCTTTCTTT,CASSLEGTTEAFF
TRBJ1-5,TRBV20-1,NA,NA,TGCAGTGCTAGCCCCGGCAATCAGCCCCAGCATTTT,CSASPGNQPQHF
TRBJ2-7,TRBV7-2,NA,NA,NA,CASSFYICSALGQGGVVYEQYF
TRBJ1-5,TRBV6-2/TRBV6-3,NA,NA,TGTGCCGGCAGTTTGAAAGGGGACAATCAGCCCCAGCATTTT,CAGSLKGDNQPQHF
TRBJ2-7,TRBV19,TRBD1,few,TGTGCCAGTACCCCGGGACAGGGGACTGGCGAGCAGTACTTC,CASTPGQGTGEQYF
TRBJ1-1,TRBV7-6,NA,NA,TGTGCCAGCAGCTTAGAGGCCCGCGGGGGCACTGAAGCTTTCTTT,CASSLEARGGTEAFF
TRBJ1-1,TRBV6-1,TRBD1,NA,TGTGCCAGCAGTCAGCAGACAGGGGGGAAGCGAGAAGCTTTCTTT,CASSQQTGGKREAFF
TRBJ1-3,TRBV19,NA,few,TGTGCCAGTAGTATAGATTCCCCTTGGGGATCTACCATATATTTT,CASSIDSPWGSTIYF